These T cell receptor beta chains were read from a single sample in a study of Tregs in tolerant kidney transplant recipients. Assay: immunoSEQ multiplex PCR; the TCRdb copy retains only in-frame clones and omits some. The sample contains 50,000 to 75,000 clones, 70% to 90% of which appear only once. The specimen comprised Tregs from blood, sampled before the transplant. Every receptor here comes from a human donor who received a combined kidney and bone marrow transplant. CDR3s include the opening cysteine and the closing phenylalanine or tryptophan. The D gene is left open where the match is weak. For some rows the clone size is stated as once, few or many, or as a class when expanded; others skip it.

J gene	clone size	D gene	V gene	CDR3 DNA	CDR3 protein
TRBJ2-7	NA	TRBD2	TRBV7-7	TGTGCCAGCGGCAATCTGGGACTAGCGGGGCCCTACGAGCAGTACTTC	CASGNLGLAGPYEQYF
TRBJ2-3	NA	NA	TRBV25-1	TGTGCCAGCAGTCCACGCAGCCAGAGCACAGATACGCAGTATTTT	CASSPRSQSTDTQYF
TRBJ1-2	NA	TRBD1	TRBV11-2	TGTGCCAGCAGCTCCTACACTGGACAGGGCCAGGGCTACACCTTC	CASSSYTGQGQGYTF
TRBJ1-5	few	TRBD1	TRBV29-1	TGCAGCGTTGGTGAACAGGGGGATCAGCCCCAGCATTTT	CSVGEQGDQPQHF
TRBJ1-5	NA	NA	TRBV10-3	TGTGCCACTAACGAGGGGGGGGACAGCAATCAGCCCCAGCATTTT	CATNEGGDSNQPQHF
TRBJ2-7	NA	NA	TRBV5-5	TGTGCCAGCAGCTTGGGCATGGGGAACGAGCAGTACTTC	CASSLGMGNEQYF
TRBJ2-2	NA	NA	TRBV5-1	TGCGCCAGCGTCCGGGGGCTAGACACCGGGGAGCTGTTTTTT	CASVRGLDTGELFF
TRBJ2-2	NA	TRBD2	TRBV6-6	TGTGCCAGCAGGAGCGTTAGCGGGAGCTTGTCCGGGGAGCTGTTTTTT	CASRSVSGSLSGELFF
TRBJ1-1	NA	NA	TRBV6-1	TGTGCCAGCAGTGGATGGCAGTCGAACACTGAAGCTTTCTTT	CASSGWQSNTEAFF
TRBJ1-2	once	NA	TRBV4-1	TGCGCCAGCAGCCAAGATCAGGTCTCCAACTATGGCTACACCTTC	CASSQDQVSNYGYTF
TRBJ2-2	NA	NA	TRBV7-9	TGTGCCAGCAGAACCGGGATCCCGGGTTCCGGGGAGCTGTTTTTT	CASRTGIPGSGELFF
TRBJ1-2	NA	TRBD1	TRBV5-5	TGTGCCGGCAGCTTGGACAGGGACGGCTACACCTTC	CAGSLDRDGYTF
TRBJ2-2	few	NA	TRBV7-9	TGTGCCAGCAGCTTAGACACCGGGGAGCTGTTTTTT	CASSLDTGELFF
TRBJ1-2	NA	NA	TRBV2	TGTGCCAGCAGTGAGGGGGCCCTTGTTTATGAGGGCTACACCTTC	CASSEGALVYEGYTF
TRBJ1-5	NA	TRBD1	TRBV28	TGTGCCAGCCACACAGGGGCCAGCAATCAGCCCCAGCATTTT	CASHTGASNQPQHF
TRBJ2-5	once	TRBD2	TRBV19	TGTGCCAGTAGCTCAGAGCGGGGAGAGACCCAGTACTTC	CASSSERGETQYF
TRBJ2-7	NA	NA	TRBV18	TGTGCCAGCTCACCGCGCCACTCCTACGAGCAGTACTTC	CASSPRHSYEQYF
TRBJ1-5	NA	NA	TRBV6-6	TGTGCCAGCAGTTACTCGAAGTCGGCTGAGAAGCCCCAGCATTTT	CASSYSKSAEKPQHF
TRBJ2-3	NA	TRBD2	TRBV4-1	TGCGCCAGCAGCCAAATACTAGCGGGAGGGATGTTTAGCACAGATACGCAGTATTTT	CASSQILAGGMFSTDTQYF
TRBJ2-7	NA	TRBD2	TRBV10-3	TGTGCCATCAGGACTAGCGAGGCCTACGAGCAGTACTTC	CAIRTSEAYEQYF
TRBJ2-3	NA	NA	TRBV7-6	TGTGCCAGCAGCTTACTGGCGCAGACCTGGGGCACAGATACGCAGTATTTT	CASSLLAQTWGTDTQYF
TRBJ1-1	NA	NA	TRBV6-5	TGTGCCAGCACCCAGGCCGGGAGGGACACTGAAGCTTTCTTT	CASTQAGRDTEAFF
TRBJ2-3	NA	TRBD1	TRBV2	TGTGCCAGCAGCCGGGGGACAGGCGACACTAGCACAGATACGCAGTATTTT	CASSRGTGDTSTDTQYF
TRBJ1-1	once	NA	TRBV5-6	TGTGCCAGCAGCCTACTTACGACAGCGAACACTGAAGCTTTCTTT	CASSLLTTANTEAFF
TRBJ2-5	NA	NA	TRBV7-9	TGTGCCAGCAGCCAGTGGGCAGGGCCCCGACAAGAGACCCAGTACTTC	CASSQWAGPRQETQYF
TRBJ1-2	NA	NA	TRBV5-1	TGCGCCAGCAGCTTGGGAATGGGGGCGCGTCTTGTCAACTATGGCTACACCTTC	CASSLGMGARLVNYGYTF
TRBJ1-1	NA	NA	TRBV7-9	TGTGCCAGCAGCTTATGGCGGCGAGGGGCGAACACTGAAGCTTTCTTT	CASSLWRRGANTEAFF
TRBJ2-7	NA	TRBD1	TRBV14	TGTGCCAGCAGCCACATACAGGGGGAATCCTACGAGCAGTACTTC	CASSHIQGESYEQYF
TRBJ2-1	NA	NA	TRBV6-1	TGTGCCAGCAGTGAACGACAGGCGTTCAATGAGCAGTTCTTC	CASSERQAFNEQFF
TRBJ2-7	NA	NA	TRBV6-6	TGTGCCAGCAGTTCCCCCCCGGGCGAGCAGTACTTC	CASSSPPGEQYF
TRBJ2-1	NA	TRBD2	TRBV5-6	TGTGCCAGCAGCACGGCGGGTTGGCTAGCGGGAGCGATGTACAATGAGCAGTTCTTC	CASSTAGWLAGAMYNEQFF
TRBJ2-5	NA	TRBD2	TRBV5-1	TGCGCCAGCAGCTTGGGGAGCGGGGGGGCCCGGGAGACCCAGTACTTC	CASSLGSGGARETQYF
TRBJ2-7	NA	TRBD2	TRBV19	TGTGCCAGTAGTATCCGGACTAGCGGTCTACCCTACGAGCAGTACTTC	CASSIRTSGLPYEQYF
TRBJ1-6	NA	TRBD1	TRBV10-3	TGTGCCATCAGAGATGGACAGGGTTATGGTTCACCCCTCCACTTT	CAIRDGQGYGSPLHF
TRBJ1-2	NA	NA	TRBV28	TGTGCCCTTACCGGGGGCCCCCTGGGCTACACCTTC	CALTGGPLGYTF
TRBJ1-5	NA	NA	TRBV11-2	TGTGCCAGCAGCTATGCGGGGGCTCAGCCCCAGCATTTT	CASSYAGAQPQHF
TRBJ2-4	NA	NA	TRBV18	TGTGCCAGCTCACCCATGGAGGGGGTAAACATTCAGTACTTC	CASSPMEGVNIQYF
TRBJ2-1	NA	NA	TRBV7-9	TGTGCCAGCAGCTCCCTAGGGGCGAGACAACTCCCCTCCTACAATGAGCAGTTCTTC	CASSSLGARQLPSYNEQFF